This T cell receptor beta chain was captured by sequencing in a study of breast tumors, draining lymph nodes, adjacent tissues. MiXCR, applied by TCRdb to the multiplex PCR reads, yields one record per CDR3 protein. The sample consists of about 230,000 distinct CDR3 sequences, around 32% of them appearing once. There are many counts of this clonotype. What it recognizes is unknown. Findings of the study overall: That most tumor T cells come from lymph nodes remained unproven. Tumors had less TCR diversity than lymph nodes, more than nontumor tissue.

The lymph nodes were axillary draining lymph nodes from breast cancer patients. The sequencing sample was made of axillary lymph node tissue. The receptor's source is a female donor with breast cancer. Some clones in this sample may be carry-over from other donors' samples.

CDR3 nucleotide sequence: TGCGCCAGCAGCCTGGACGGGTACGAGCAGTACTTC. Amino acids: CASSLDGYEQYF. V usage is TRBV4-1 and J usage is TRBJ2-7; no clear D gene. The CDR3 covers 12 residues. V was shortened by 4 bases and J by 4 bases, with 8 bases between the two germline ends. Germline loops: CDR1 MGHRA, CDR2 YSYEKL.